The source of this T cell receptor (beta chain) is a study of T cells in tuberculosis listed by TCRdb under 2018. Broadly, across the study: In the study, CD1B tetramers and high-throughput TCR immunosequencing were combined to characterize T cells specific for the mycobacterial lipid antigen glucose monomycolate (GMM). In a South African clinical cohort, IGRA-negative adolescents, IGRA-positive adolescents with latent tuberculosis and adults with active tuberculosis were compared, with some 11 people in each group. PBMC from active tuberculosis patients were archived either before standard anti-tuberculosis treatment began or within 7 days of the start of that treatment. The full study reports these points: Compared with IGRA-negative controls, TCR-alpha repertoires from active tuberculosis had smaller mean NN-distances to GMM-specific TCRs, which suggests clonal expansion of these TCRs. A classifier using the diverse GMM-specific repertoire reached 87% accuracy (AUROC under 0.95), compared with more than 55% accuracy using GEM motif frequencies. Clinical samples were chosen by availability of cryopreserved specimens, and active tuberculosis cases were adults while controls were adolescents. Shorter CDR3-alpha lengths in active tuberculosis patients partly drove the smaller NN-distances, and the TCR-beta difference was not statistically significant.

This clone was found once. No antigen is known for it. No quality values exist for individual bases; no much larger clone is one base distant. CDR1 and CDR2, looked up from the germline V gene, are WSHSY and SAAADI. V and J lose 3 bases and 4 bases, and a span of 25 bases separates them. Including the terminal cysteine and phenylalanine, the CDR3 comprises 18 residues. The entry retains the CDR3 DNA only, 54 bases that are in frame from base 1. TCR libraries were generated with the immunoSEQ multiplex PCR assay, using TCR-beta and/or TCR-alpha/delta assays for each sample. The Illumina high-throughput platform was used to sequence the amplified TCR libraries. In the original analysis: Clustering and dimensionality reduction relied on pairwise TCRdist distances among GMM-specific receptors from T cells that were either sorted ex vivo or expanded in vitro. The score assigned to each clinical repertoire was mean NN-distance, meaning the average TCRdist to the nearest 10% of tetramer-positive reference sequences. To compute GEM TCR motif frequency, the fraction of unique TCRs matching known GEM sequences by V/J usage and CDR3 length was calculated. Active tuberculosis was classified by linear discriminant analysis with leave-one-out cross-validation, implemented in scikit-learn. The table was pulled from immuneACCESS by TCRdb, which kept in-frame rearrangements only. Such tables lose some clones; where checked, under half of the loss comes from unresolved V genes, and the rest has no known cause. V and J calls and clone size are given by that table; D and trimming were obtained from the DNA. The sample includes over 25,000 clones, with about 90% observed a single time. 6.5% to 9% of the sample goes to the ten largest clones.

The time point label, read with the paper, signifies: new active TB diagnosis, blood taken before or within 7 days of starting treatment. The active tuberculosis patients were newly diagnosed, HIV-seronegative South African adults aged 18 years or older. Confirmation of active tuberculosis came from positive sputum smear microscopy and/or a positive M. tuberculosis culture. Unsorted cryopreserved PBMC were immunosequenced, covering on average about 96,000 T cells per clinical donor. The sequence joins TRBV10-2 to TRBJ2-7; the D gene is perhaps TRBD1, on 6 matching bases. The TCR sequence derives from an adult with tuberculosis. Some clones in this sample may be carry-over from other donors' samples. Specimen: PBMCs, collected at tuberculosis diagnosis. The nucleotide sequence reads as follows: TGCGCCAGCAGTGATCCTTCGGGTCGATCGCAGGGGATTTACGAGCAGTACTTC. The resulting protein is CASSDPSGRSQGIYEQYF.